The 17 T cell receptor beta chains in this list originate from one sample, sequenced in a study of cytomegalovirus exposure and HLA in healthy donors. Data came from immunoSEQ multiplex PCR; TCRdb stores just in-frame clones and leaves some out. The repertoire consists of more than 150,000 clones, with more than 75% occurring once and the leading ten covering approximately 3%. Sequencing was carried out using PBMCs. The receptor set was obtained from a man younger than 35 in good health and CMV-seronegative.

The chain employs TRBV29-1 and TRBJ1-3; D not resolved. Trimming took 1 base from V and 2 from J, leaving 15 bases between them. This CDR3 spans 16 amino acids. In germline, CDR1 is SQVTM, CDR2 ANQGSEA. CDR3 bases: TGCAGCGTTGAAGGGGAGGCCCATTCCCCTGGAAACACCATATATTTT. Translating gives CSVEGEAHSPGNTIYF.

The CDR3 bases are TGTGCCAGCAGCCTGCTAGAGTCCTACAATGAGCAGTTCTTC. Translated, it gives CASSLLESYNEQFF. The chain links TRBV14 to TRBJ2-1; D remains ambiguous. The CDR3 spans 14 residues. Per germline, CDR1 SGHDN and CDR2 FVKESK. V was trimmed by 4 bases and J by 1 base, leaving 8 bases between them.

J is TRBJ1-5 and V is TRBV27; weak D call: TRBD1 (6 bases). The germline CDR1 and CDR2 sequences are MNHEY and SMNVEV (reference sequence). The CDR3 consists of 14 residues. V gave up 5 bases and J gave up 5 bases, with 13 bases separating them. The CDR3 region has the DNA TGTGCCAGCAGTACAACAGGGCCTCATCAGCCCCAGCATTTT. Translated, it gives CASSTTGPHQPQHF.

The J gene is TRBJ2-2, the V gene TRBV30; 11 positions match TRBD2. The CDR3 consists of 15 residues. Trimming cost V 0 bases and J 5 bases; bases outside gene matches: 2. CDR1 and CDR2 (germline): GTSNPN, SVGIG (reference sequence). This CDR3 reads CAWSVRLAGTGELFF. The CDR3 DNA sequence: TGTGCCTGGAGTGTTAGACTAGCGGGGACCGGGGAGCTGTTTTTT.

V usage is TRBV10-2 and J usage is TRBJ1-1; 9 bases match TRBD1. There are 14 residues in the CDR3. V trimming: 6 bases; J trimming: 0 bases; junction bases outside the gene matches: 2. Germline V gene lookup returns CDR1 WSHSY and CDR2 SAAADI. CDR3 coding DNA: TGCGCCAGCAGAGGACAGGGGCTGAACACTGAAGCTTTCTTT. It codes for CASRGQGLNTEAFF.

This chain joins TRBV25-1 and TRBJ1-4; D may be TRBD1 (5 bases). Trimming took 8 bases from V and 4 from J, leaving 14 bases between them. This CDR3 comprises 14 residues. From germline, CDR1 is MGHDK and CDR2 SYGVNS. The CDR3 DNA is TGTGCCAGCGGGCGGGGCTATGGTAATGAAAAACTGTTTTTT. Protein product: CASGRGYGNEKLFF.

The count of this clone is one. This chain connects TRBV6-5 to TRBJ1-5, with 8 bases that match TRBD1. J was trimmed by 2 bases and V by 6 bases; bases with no gene match: 6. CDR1 is MNHEY, CDR2 SVGAGI, per germline. There are 15 residues in the CDR3. CDR3 DNA: TGTGCCAGCAGCTCGACAGGGGATGGCAATCAGCCCCAGCATTTT. Residues: CASSSTGDGNQPQHF.

The chain couples TRBV11-2 to TRBJ2-1; D may be TRBD1 (6 bases). There are 14 residues in the CDR3. The V gene's germline CDR1 is SGHAT and CDR2 FQNNGV. Trimming stripped 0 bases from V and 12 bases from J, with 15 bases between. The CDR3: CASSLDWGRSGQFF. The CDR3 DNA sequence: TGTGCCAGCAGCTTAGATTGGGGGCGGAGCGGGCAGTTCTTC.

This clone was observed a single time. The chain employs TRBV16 and TRBJ2-7, with D possibly TRBD1 on 5 matching bases. Germline V gives CDR1 KGHSY, CDR2 FQNENV. V gave up 6 bases and J gave up 9 bases, with 27 bases separating them. The CDR3 totals 16 residues. CDR3 amino acids: CASSEFSSYTGTGQYF. The CDR3, as DNA: TGTGCCAGCAGTGAGTTTAGCTCCTACACAGGTACAGGGCAGTACTTC.

CDR3 bases: TGTGCCAGCAGTTCCTACTACACAGCCAAAAACATTCAGTACTTC. This translates into CASSSYYTAKNIQYF. The rearrangement links TRBV6-5 to TRBJ2-4, with D unresolved. The V end lost 4 bases, the J end lost 0 bases, and 10 bases lay between the germline ends. In germline, CDR1 is MNHEY, CDR2 SVGAGI. The CDR3 is 15 residues long.

The chain couples TRBV15 to TRBJ1-4; D is unclear. This CDR3 region has 13 residues. Germline V gene lookup returns CDR1 LNHNV and CDR2 YYDKDF (reference sequence). Trimming pared 8 bases from V and 3 bases from J, leaving 10 bases between. CDR3 nucleotide sequence: TGTGCCACCTCGCGAATATCTAATGAAAAACTGTTTTTT. Amino acids: CATSRISNEKLFF.

To note about this clone: This may come from a read error, since a much larger clone is one base off. The chain combines TRBV6-1 with TRBJ2-2; TRBD2 matches at 11 bases. Germline V gene sequence: CDR1 MNHNS, CDR2 SASEGT. With V trimmed by 2 bases and J by 4 bases, 0 bases remained unmatched. This CDR3 is 15 amino acids long. CDR3 sequence: CASSELAGGTGELFF. The CDR3 nucleotides are TGTGCCAGCAGTGAACTAGCGGGGGGCACCGGGGAGCTGTTTTTT.

The CDR3 region is CASLDQPQHF. CDR3 bases: TGTGCCAGTCTAGATCAGCCCCAGCATTTT. The rearrangement uses TRBV19 and TRBJ1-5; D unresolved. The CDR3 contains 10 residues. V shed 8 bases and J shed 5 bases, with 4 bases lying between them. The germline CDR1 and CDR2 sequences are LNHDA and SQIVND (reference sequence). The entire variable domain, with the rest obtained from reference TRBV19 and TRBJ1-5, is as follows: DGGITQSPKYLFRKEGQNVTLSCEQNLNHDAMYWYRQDPGQGLRLIYYSQIVNDFQKGDIAEGYSVSREKKESFPLTVTSAQKNPTAFYLCASLDQPQHFGDGTRLSIL.

This clone was detected ten times or more. V gene TRBV25-1 combines with J gene TRBJ2-7; 9 bases agree with TRBD1. The V gene's germline CDR1 is MGHDK and CDR2 SYGVNS. Losses at the gene ends were 6 bases for V and 6 bases for J; bases not matched to a gene: 6. The CDR3 contains 13 residues. The CDR3 is CASSSLQGAEQYF. The CDR3 DNA is TGTGCCAGCAGCTCTTTACAGGGGGCCGAGCAGTACTTC.

The chain joins TRBV7-2 to TRBJ1-3; D call uncertain. The germline gives CDR1 SGHTA, CDR2 FQGNSA. The CDR3 length is 13 residues. V was shortened by 2 bases and J by 2 bases, with 4 bases between the two germline ends. CDR3 DNA sequence: TGTGCCAGCAGCTTATTCGCTGGAAACACCATATATTTT. This sequence encodes CASSLFAGNTIYF.

The chain uses TRBV14 and TRBJ1-4; 12 bases map to TRBD1. Germline CDR1 reads SGHDN; CDR2 reads FVKESK. This CDR3 has 19 residues. The ends lost 1 base at V and 5 bases at J; junction bases unmatched: 11. CDR3 in amino acids: CASSQGLRDRGRSNEKLFF. CDR3 sequence (DNA): TGTGCCAGCAGCCAAGGTCTCCGGGACAGGGGGCGCAGCAATGAAAAACTGTTTTTT. Full variable domain (outside the CDR3, taken from reference TRBV14 and TRBJ1-4): EAGVTQFPSHSVIEKGQTVTLRCDPISGHDNLYWYRRVMGKEIKFLLHFVKESKQDESGMPNNRFLAERTGGTYSTLKVQPAELEDSGVYFCASSQGLRDRGRSNEKLFFGSGTQLSVL.

The chain carries TRBV7-2 and TRBJ2-7, with D uncertain. This CDR3 comprises 14 residues. The germline CDR1 and CDR2 sequences are SGHTA and FQGNSA. V was trimmed by 1 base and J by 2 bases, leaving 9 bases between them. The CDR3, as DNA: TGTGCCAGCAGCTTAGGTGGAGCAACCTACGAGCAGTACTTC. Protein: CASSLGGATYEQYF.